One and the same sample provided the 14 T cell receptor beta chains below, sequenced in a study of blood T cell repertoires in COVID-19 (dated by TCRdb to 2020 to 2022). The library was produced with the immunoSEQ multiplex PCR assay. TCRdb re-hosts the immuneACCESS table, in-frame sequences only. Its copies lack some clones; in the studies checked, an unresolved V gene accounts for under half of them, and the cause for the rest is not known. This sample is represented by about 230,000 clones; around four fifths of them were singletons. The ten largest clones capture approximately 2.6% of the sample. The specimen sequenced was peripheral blood. The receptors come from a woman aged 70 to 79 with active or convalescent COVID-19.

The chain recombines TRBV28 with TRBJ1-1, with a weak D call TRBD1 (6 bases). The CDR3 loop spans 15 amino acids. Trimming shortened V by 8 bases and J by 1 base, and 17 bases separated the two germline ends. Germline V CDR1 and CDR2: MDHEN, SYDVKM. CDR3 coding DNA: TGTGCCAGCCTAAGGGGGGGGACCACGAACACTGAAGCTTTCTTT. Translation: CASLRGGTTNTEAFF.

V usage is TRBV12-3 or TRBV12-4 and J usage is TRBJ1-4; D unresolved. This CDR3 comprises 12 residues. Trimming shortened V by 5 bases and J by 8 bases, and 9 bases separated the two germline ends. The CDR3 nucleotides read TGTGCCAGCAGTCGGGGATGGGAAAAACTGTTTTTT. Translation: CASSRGWEKLFF.

This clone was recorded only once. The J gene is TRBJ1-1, the V gene TRBV6-5; no reliable D call. Trimming cost V 8 bases and J 6 bases, with 13 bases left between them. The CDR3 has 12 residues. The germline V gene has CDR1 MNHEY and CDR2 SVGAGI. The CDR3 DNA is TGTGCCAGCGGACTCATGACCGCTGAAGCTTTCTTT. As protein: CASGLMTAEAFF.

This clone was recorded only once. This chain links TRBV6-5 with TRBJ2-7; 9 bases fit TRBD2. V lost 0 bases to trimming and J lost 2 bases; unmatched junction nucleotides: 5. Germline CDR1 reads MNHEY; CDR2 reads SVGAGI. This CDR3 spans 16 amino acids. CDR3 bases: TGTGCCAGCAGTTACTCTGCTAGCGGGACCGCCTACGAGCAGTACTTC. Encoded protein: CASSYSASGTAYEQYF.

V and J are TRBV7-9 and TRBJ2-7; D gene unclear. The CDR3 loop spans 13 amino acids. CDR1 SEHNR and CDR2 FQNEAQ come from the germline V gene (reference sequence). Trimming removed 1 base at V and 1 base at J, with 5 bases between. CDR3 region: CASSLDLSYEQYF. The CDR3, as DNA: TGTGCCAGCAGCTTAGACCTATCCTACGAGCAGTACTTC.

V is TRBV2 and J is TRBJ1-5; 8 positions match TRBD1. Germline assignment: CDR1 SNHLY and CDR2 FYNNEI. V was pared by 6 bases and J by 5 bases, with 9 bases of the junction left unmatched. The CDR3 contains 15 residues. CDR3 nucleotides: TGTGCCAGCAGGGGCGGACAGGGTGAGGATCAGCCCCAGCATTTT. Amino acids: CASRGGQGEDQPQHF.

Only one count was recorded for this clone. This chain links TRBV3-1 (or the pseudogene TRBV3-2) with TRBJ2-4, with D perhaps TRBD2 (6 bases). Germline CDR1 reads LGHDT; CDR2 reads YNNKEL (reference sequence). The ends were cut back, 4 bases at V and 4 bases at J, with 20 bases in the middle. The CDR3 covers 17 residues. The chain's CDR3 is CASSPLASALIKNIQYF. CDR3 bases: TGTGCCAGCAGCCCTCTGGCTAGCGCACTTATTAAAAACATTCAGTACTTC.

V is TRBV24-1 and J is TRBJ1-2; no reliable D call. This CDR3 contains 14 residues. CDR1 is KGHDR and CDR2 is SFDVKD in the germline V gene. V was pared by 2 bases and J by 1 base, with 7 bases between. The CDR3 protein is CATSDSSVNYGYTF. The DNA for the CDR3 is TGTGCCACCAGTGATTCCAGCGTTAACTATGGCTACACCTTC.

This clone was detected a few times. The chain combines TRBV20-1 with TRBJ1-4; D uncertain. The CDR3 is made up of 11 amino acids. V lost 4 bases and J lost 7, with 7 bases in between. CDR1 and CDR2 (germline): DFQATT, SNEGSKA (reference sequence). CDR3 protein: CSATPGEKLFF. The CDR3 DNA reads TGCAGTGCTACACCGGGTGAAAAACTGTTTTTT.

This clone was recorded once. The chain joins TRBV5-1 to TRBJ2-1; TRBD2 matches at 11 bases. Germline-derived CDR1 and CDR2 are SGHRS and YFSETQ. This CDR3 is 16 amino acids long. With V trimmed by 7 bases and J by 1 base, 7 bases remained unmatched. The CDR3 sequence is CASAPLAGASYNEQFF. The CDR3 DNA sequence: TGCGCCAGCGCCCCACTAGCGGGGGCGTCCTACAATGAGCAGTTCTTC.

This clone was recorded once. The V and J genes are TRBV19 and TRBJ2-7; a possible D gene is TRBD2 (6 bases). The germline V and J ends were trimmed by 1 base and 2 bases, with 12 bases remaining between them. The CDR3 loop spans 15 amino acids. Germline V gene sequence: CDR1 LNHDA, CDR2 SQIVND (reference sequence). CDR3 nucleotide sequence: TGTGCCAGTAGTATAGGGGGGGTCGGAGCCTACGAGCAGTACTTC. Translated: CASSIGGVGAYEQYF.

The chain is built from TRBV9 and TRBJ2-1; 9 nucleotides agree with TRBD2. Germline V lookup: CDR1 SGDLS, CDR2 YYNGEE. J was trimmed by 8 bases and V by 0 bases; bases with no gene match: 6. The CDR3 covers 15 residues. CDR3 coding DNA: TGTGCCAGCAGCGTAGGTTCGGTAGCGGGAGATGAGCAGTTCTTC. Protein product: CASSVGSVAGDEQFF.

This chain uses TRBV7-6 with TRBJ2-5; 9 bases are shared with TRBD2. This CDR3 region has 16 residues. The V gene's germline CDR1 is SGHVS and CDR2 FNYEAQ. Trimming removed 5 bases from V and 2 bases from J; junction bases left unmatched: 9. CDR3 region: CASSVGTSSLQETQYF. As DNA, the CDR3 is TGTGCCAGCAGCGTCGGGACTAGCTCTCTACAAGAGACCCAGTACTTC.

As DNA, the CDR3 is TGTGCCAGCAGCGCAGGGGGCGGGTTGAACACTGAAGCTTTCTTT. Translated, it gives CASSAGGGLNTEAFF. The chain couples TRBV9 to TRBJ1-1; 8 nucleotides match TRBD1. Germline CDR1 reads SGDLS; CDR2 reads YYNGEE. This CDR3 has 15 residues. J gave up 0 bases and V 3 bases, and 4 bases lay outside the gene matches.